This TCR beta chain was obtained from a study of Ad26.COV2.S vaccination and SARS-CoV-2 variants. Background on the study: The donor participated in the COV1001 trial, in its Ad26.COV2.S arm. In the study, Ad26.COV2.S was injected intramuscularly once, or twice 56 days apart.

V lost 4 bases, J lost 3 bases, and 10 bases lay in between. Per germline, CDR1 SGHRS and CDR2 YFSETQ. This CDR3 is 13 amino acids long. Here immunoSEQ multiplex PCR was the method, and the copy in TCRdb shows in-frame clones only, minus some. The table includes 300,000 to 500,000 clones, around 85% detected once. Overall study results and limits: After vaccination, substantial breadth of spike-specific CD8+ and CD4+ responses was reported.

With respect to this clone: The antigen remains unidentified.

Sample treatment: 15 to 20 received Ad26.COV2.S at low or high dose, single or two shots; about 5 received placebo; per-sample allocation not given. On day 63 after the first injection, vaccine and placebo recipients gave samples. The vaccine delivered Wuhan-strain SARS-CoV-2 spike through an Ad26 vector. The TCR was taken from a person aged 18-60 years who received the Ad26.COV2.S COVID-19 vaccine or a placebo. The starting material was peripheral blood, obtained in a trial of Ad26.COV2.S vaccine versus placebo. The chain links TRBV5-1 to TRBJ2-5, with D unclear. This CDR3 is CASSREVEETQYF. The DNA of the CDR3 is TGCGCCAGCAGCAGGGAAGTCGAAGAGACCCAGTACTTC.